The subject of this entry is one T cell receptor (beta chain). The entry originates in a study of long-term antiretroviral therapy in people with HIV. Sequencing used immunoSEQ v3.0 at survey level. Clones were read by immunoSEQ multiplex PCR, and TCRdb kept only the in-frame ones, dropping some. This sample has 30,000 or so clones, with about 85% found just once. The starting material was unsorted PBMCs, obtained 3 years after starting antiretroviral therapy. This clonotype was obtained from a man aged 40-49 years with HIV.

CDR3 nucleotides: TGTGCCAGCAGCTTAGACAGGGGGCAGCCCCAGCATTTT. This translates into CASSLDRGQPQHF. The V and J genes are TRBV7-3 and TRBJ1-5; TRBD1 aligns across 9 bases. CDR3 length equals 13 residues. Trimming removed 2 bases from V and 7 bases from J; junction bases left unmatched: 0. CDR1 and CDR2 (germline): SGHTA, FQGTGA.